This TCR beta chain originates from a study of CD8+ T cells in alopecia areata listed by TCRdb under 2018. Describing the broader study: The treated patients took part in an open-label pilot trial in which moderate-to-severe alopecia areata was treated with oral tofacitinib at 5 to 10 mg twice daily. Amplification of TCRbeta CDR3 regions was done by immunoSEQ multiplex PCR using 35 Vbeta forward primers and 13 Jbeta reverse primers. Disease severity in treated patients was measured with the SALT score, which quantifies the percentage of affected scalp surface area. In both human patients and the C3H/HeJ mouse model, the study applied high-throughput TCRbeta sequencing to look at T cell clonal expansion in alopecia areata. Patients received tofacitinib for 6 to 18 months and were then followed off drug for 6 months to check for delayed response and recurrence. Scalp clonality was compared across normal scalp (n=4), patchy alopecia areata scalp (n=8), and alopecia totalis/universalis scalp (n=8). Human TCRbeta sequencing covered scalp tissue and sorted CD4+ and CD8+ peripheral blood T cells from patchy and totalis/universalis alopecia areata patients and healthy controls. The RNA source kit depended on sample type: the PAXgene miRNA kit for fixed scalp, the miRNeasy kit for PBMCs, and the RNeasy kit for mouse skin. Tofacitinib-treated patients had biopsies at baseline and at 4 and 24 weeks of treatment, with a later scalp biopsy in several patients.

Between the V and J ends, shortened by 10 bases and 2 bases respectively, the junction contains 15 bases. Spanning cysteine to phenylalanine, the CDR3 consists of 15 amino acids. Of all the DNA, just the CDR3 is kept, 45 bases in frame from base 1. The CDR1 and CDR2 encoded by the germline V gene are SGHVS and FQNEAQ. The time point label on this specimen signifies: 24 weeks on oral tofacitinib. The treatment or condition label for this specimen denotes: oral pan-JAK inhibitor, 5-10 mg twice daily. Lesional scalp punch biopsies and peripheral blood were obtained from alopecia areata patients. PBMCs were isolated by density centrifugation and stained for CD3, CD4 and CD8, after which CD4+ and CD8+ T cells were sorted on a FACSAria. General conclusions and limits of the study: Many expanded lesional clones persisted in scalp and blood during tofacitinib treatment, which may partly explain relapse after stopping treatment. Because the treated cohort was small and had only one nonresponder, larger studies are needed to examine links between baseline CD8+ expansion and response. With tofacitinib, both scalp clonality and the number of expanded CD8+ clones among the top 100 scalp clones went down significantly. Compared with normal scalp, lesional scalp had higher clonality and more expanded CD8+ clones, particularly in alopecia totalis/universalis, a pattern that suggests antigenic drive. Shared TCR sequences between patients were less evident than in mice, which may be partly attributable to HLA diversity in the patient population. Resident alphabeta T cells in normal human skin are also sequenced, complicating scalp TCR repertoire analysis, unlike mouse skin dominated by gammadelta T cells.

This clone was picked up one time. The antigen this receptor binds is unknown. No clone much larger than this one lies a single base away; base qualities are absent. Libraries were constructed by the immunoSEQ multiplex PCR assay. To provide template for TCR sequencing, every sample had RNA extracted and reverse transcribed into cDNA. First-strand cDNA was synthesized using SuperScript III with a 2:1 mix of oligo-dT and random hexamers. Amplification bias was assessed with a synthetic immune receptor repertoire, and residual bias was removed computationally. The source study handled its data this way. Raw reads were preprocessed to remove errors, and CDR3 was defined according to IMGT conventions as the region from the conserved cysteine to phenylalanine. Clonality was computed by normalizing Shannon entropy by log2 of the number of productive unique TCRs and subtracting the result from 1. Scalp TCRbeta sequences were cross-referenced with sorted blood CD4 and CD8 repertoires so that the CD4 or CD8 identity of scalp clones could be inferred. TCRdb holds this immuneACCESS table with in-frame rearrangements only. Some clones are missing; in checked studies, unresolved V genes explain under half, and the rest has no known cause. V and J calls and clone size are those listed in that table; D and trimming were worked out from the DNA. The table for this sample lists over 150,000 clones; roughly 64% of them were counted only once. In total, the top ten clones hold 10% to 15% of the sample.

The rearrangement joined TRBV7-8 to TRBJ2-6, with a tentative D gene TRBD1 over 6 matching bases. Source: CD8+ T cells sorted from blood, taken at week 24, from a patient treated with tofacitinib. This TCR was recovered from a human donor with alopecia areata. DNA sequence: TGTGCCACGACCTGGGGGCAGGCTGGGGCCAACGTCCTGACTTTC. This codes for CATTWGQAGANVLTF.